The clone carrying this TCR beta chain was picked up many times. The antigen is not known. The sample comes from a study of T cell repertoires in cytomegalovirus infection. Study in general: It can be stated that public TCR beta signatures indicated CMV infection as well as a matching HLA type. Findings and caveats of the study: The response measured ex vivo was dominated by TCR beta clonotypes (HLA-C-restricted and CMV-specific).

The germline V gene has CDR1 SGHTA and CDR2 FQGNSA. Trimming removed 2 bases at V and 9 bases at J, with 20 bases between. This CDR3 is built from 16 residues. MiXCR, applied by TCRdb to the reads, yields one record per CDR3 protein. The table has 150,000 to 200,000 distinct CDR3 sequences, roughly 9% seen once. The source of this sequence is a human donor in good health (CMV status not recorded). Some clones in this sample may be carry-over from other donors' samples. The chain combines TRBV7-2 with TRBJ2-1, with D perhaps TRBD1 or TRBD2 (5 bases each). Specimen: PBMCs. CDR3 protein: CASSLRAREGKREQFF. The CDR3 bases are TGTGCCAGCAGCTTAAGAGCACGAGAGGGGAAACGTGAGCAGTTCTTC.